The 29 T cell receptor beta chains below were found in one sample sequenced in a study of shared clonotypes between healthy human individuals. The repertoire was sequenced with immunoSEQ multiplex PCR; TCRdb's copy has only in-frame clones and lacks some. The sample lists about 1,800,000 clones, approximately 94% seen once, with 1% to 1.5% in the top ten. Naive-designated CD8 cells lacked CD45RO, were positively enriched for CCR7, and omitted terminally differentiated effector memory CD45RA+ cells. Material: naive CD8+ T cells sorted from blood. The receptors derive from a man aged 18 to 29 in good health.

This rearrangement joins TRBV19 to TRBJ2-1; 9 bases match TRBD2. V lost 7 bases to trimming and J lost 0 bases; unmatched junction nucleotides: 10. The CDR3 runs 17 residues. Germline V gives CDR1 LNHDA, CDR2 SQIVND (reference sequence). This CDR3 reads CASISSGGPSSYNEQFF. As DNA, the CDR3 is TGTGCCAGTATTTCCAGCGGGGGGCCCAGCTCCTACAATGAGCAGTTCTTC.

The chain is built from TRBV11-1 and TRBJ2-5, with 7 bases matching TRBD2. The CDR3 runs 15 residues. Trimming took 1 base from V and 2 from J; bases not matched to a gene: 4. In germline, CDR1 is SGHAT, CDR2 FQDESV (reference sequence). The CDR3 is CASSLGGGIQETQYF. CDR3 in DNA: TGTGCCAGCAGCTTAGGGGGGGGAATACAAGAGACCCAGTACTTC.

This chain uses TRBV19 with TRBJ2-7; TRBD1 might be the D (5 bases). V lost 5 bases and J 2 bases, leaving 16 bases between the germline ends. Germline lookup yields CDR1 LNHDA and CDR2 SQIVND (reference sequence). This CDR3 has 15 residues. CDR3 nucleotides: TGTGCCAGTAGTCCGCTCCTTTGGGGCGCCTACGAGCAGTACTTC. Residues: CASSPLLWGAYEQYF. Using reference TRBV19 and TRBJ2-7 for the parts outside the CDR3, the full variable domain is DGGITQSPKYLFRKEGQNVTLSCEQNLNHDAMYWYRQDPGQGLRLIYYSQIVNDFQKGDIAEGYSVSREKKESFPLTVTSAQKNPTAFYLCASSPLLWGAYEQYFGPGTRLTVT.

V is TRBV28 and J is TRBJ2-5; no clear D gene. Trimming pared 2 bases from V and 5 bases from J, leaving 15 bases between. This CDR3 is built from 15 residues. Germline V gives CDR1 MDHEN, CDR2 SYDVKM. The CDR3 DNA is TGTGCCAGCAGTTTAAAGGCAGGCGGATGGGAGACCCAGTACTTC. Its protein product is CASSLKAGGWETQYF.

CDR3 nucleotide sequence: TGTGCCAGCAGTTTATTGATTAGCGGGGGAGACCAAGAGACCCAGTACTTC. It is translated as CASSLLISGGDQETQYF. This chain connects TRBV28 to TRBJ2-5; the match to TRBD2 covers 9 bases. The CDR3 has 17 amino acids. Unmatched junction bases numbered 6, after V lost 1 base and J lost 0 bases. Per the germline V gene, CDR1 is MDHEN and CDR2 is SYDVKM.

Here the CDR3 reads CASTPGQGASGELFF. CDR3 sequence (DNA): TGCGCCAGCACGCCGGGACAGGGGGCGTCCGGGGAGCTGTTTTTT. The chain joins TRBV10-2 to TRBJ2-2, with 12 bases matching TRBD1. CDR3 size: 15 residues. Looked up from germline, CDR1 is WSHSY and CDR2 is SAAADI. The J segment lost 6 bases and the V segment lost 7 bases, leaving 6 bases of the junction unmatched.

This chain links TRBV10-1 with TRBJ2-2, with D unresolved. Trimming stripped 5 bases from V and 0 bases from J, with 1 base between. CDR1 WNHNN and CDR2 SYGVQD come from the germline V gene (reference sequence). This CDR3 is 12 amino acids long. CDR3 sequence (DNA): TGCGCCAGCAGTACGAACACCGGGGAGCTGTTTTTT. It translates to CASSTNTGELFF.

This chain joins TRBV27 and TRBJ2-1; the D gene is possibly TRBD1 (5 bases). The V and J ends lost 3 bases and 7 bases respectively, with 16 bases between them. Germline values: CDR1 MNHEY, CDR2 SMNVEV (reference sequence). CDR3 length: 15 amino acids. CDR3 nucleotide sequence: TGTGCCAGCAGTTTGATGCAGGGCTTAGCTAATGAGCAGTTCTTC. This translates into CASSLMQGLANEQFF.

This clone was seen just once. The CDR3 protein is CASSLFQGSPMGEQFF. CDR3 DNA sequence: TGCGCCAGCAGCTTGTTTCAGGGGAGCCCTATGGGTGAGCAGTTCTTC. The rearrangement uses TRBV5-1 and TRBJ2-1; possible D gene TRBD1, 6 bases. This CDR3 has 16 residues. Germline CDR1 and CDR2: SGHRS and YFSETQ. Trimming pared 1 base from V and 9 bases from J, leaving 20 bases between.

The rearrangement uses TRBV28 and TRBJ2-7; tentatively, D is TRBD1 (5 bases). With 1 base removed from V and 2 bases from J, the gap between germline ends came to 9 bases. The germline V gene encodes CDR1 MDHEN and CDR2 SYDVKM. The CDR3 is made up of 14 amino acids. This CDR3 reads CASSLSVQAYEQYF. CDR3 DNA sequence: TGTGCCAGCAGTTTATCGGTACAGGCCTACGAGCAGTACTTC.

CDR3 nucleotide sequence: TGCGCCAGCAGCCATGCCCCAGGTTACGAGCAGTACTTC. It yields the protein CASSHAPGYEQYF. The rearrangement joins TRBV4-3 to TRBJ2-7; D is undetermined. This CDR3 spans 13 amino acids. Looked up from germline, CDR1 is LGHNA and CDR2 is YSLEER. V lost 3 bases to trimming and J lost 4 bases, with 10 bases between them.

Remarks on this clone: The same CDR3 is also encoded by other DNA sequences in this sample. This chain connects TRBV4-1 to TRBJ1-2, with a possible D match to TRBD1 (5 bases). The V end was cut by 3 bases, the J end by 0 bases, with 8 bases between. The germline V gene encodes CDR1 MGHRA and CDR2 YSYEKL. This CDR3 has 14 residues. This CDR3 reads CASSQGPANYGYTF. For the CDR3, the DNA is TGCGCCAGCAGCCAGGGACCTGCTAACTATGGCTACACCTTC.

This clone occurred once. The chain combines TRBV9 with TRBJ1-1; no clear D. Trimming took 1 base from V and 8 from J, leaving 12 bases between them. Germline values: CDR1 SGDLS, CDR2 YYNGEE. The length of the CDR3 is 13 residues. The CDR3 region is CASSVLSGSEAFF. CDR3 nucleotides: TGTGCCAGCAGCGTACTGAGTGGGTCGGAAGCTTTCTTT.

This chain links TRBV28 with TRBJ2-7; TRBD1 or TRBD2 may be the D gene (6 bases each). Trimming removed 2 bases at V and 3 bases at J, with 17 bases between. This CDR3 has 16 residues. Germline CDR1 MDHEN, CDR2 SYDVKM. Here the CDR3 DNA reads TGTGCCAGCAGTTTACGGGGGCGGGCTGAATTCTACGAGCAGTACTTC. This sequence encodes CASSLRGRAEFYEQYF.

As regards this clone: Other DNA sequences in this specimen translate into the identical CDR3. V is TRBV6-5 and J is TRBJ1-1; no firm D call. Germline lookup yields CDR1 MNHEY and CDR2 SVGAGI. Trimming removed 0 bases at V and 7 bases at J, with 6 bases between. This CDR3 comprises 12 residues. The CDR3 region is CASSYSGGEAFF. DNA of the CDR3: TGTGCCAGCAGTTACTCAGGCGGTGAAGCTTTCTTT.

A remark on this clone: Other nucleotide sequences from this sample produce the same CDR3. This rearrangement joins TRBV7-9 to TRBJ2-5; 11 positions match TRBD2. This CDR3 is 16 amino acids long. Per germline, CDR1 SEHNR and CDR2 FQNEAQ (reference sequence). J was trimmed by 1 base and V by 4 bases; bases with no gene match: 5. CDR3 amino acids: CASSSRTSGSQETQYF. The DNA for the CDR3 is TGTGCCAGCAGCTCAAGGACTAGCGGGTCCCAAGAGACCCAGTACTTC.

V and J are TRBV11-3 and TRBJ1-1; no clear D gene. The germline CDR1 and CDR2 sequences are SGHNT and YENEEA. Deletions cut 9 bases from V and 6 bases from J, with 14 bases between. This CDR3 is 12 amino acids long. The CDR3 nucleotides read TGTGCCAGTCGACCGGGCTCGGCTGAAGCTTTCTTT. Its protein product is CASRPGSAEAFF.

V is TRBV6-1 and J is TRBJ1-1; 7 bases line up with TRBD1. CDR1 is MNHNS, CDR2 SASEGT, per germline. The V gene end was trimmed by 6 bases and the J gene end by 1 base; junction bases not matched to a gene: 8. The length of the CDR3 is 15 residues. The CDR3 DNA is TGTGCCAGCAGACGAAGGACAGGCAAGAACACTGAAGCTTTCTTT. This encodes CASRRRTGKNTEAFF.

Of note for this clone: This CDR3 is also generated by other DNA sequences in the sample. V gene TRBV15 combines with J gene TRBJ1-1, with D unclear. The CDR3 length is 15 residues. The V end was cut by 0 bases, the J end by 0 bases, with 8 bases between. CDR1 is LNHNV and CDR2 is YYDKDF in the germline V gene (reference sequence). The CDR3 region has the DNA TGTGCCACCAGCAGAGATTTAGGGCTGAACACTGAAGCTTTCTTT. Amino acid sequence: CATSRDLGLNTEAFF.

CDR3 coding DNA: TGCGCCAGCAGCCAAGTTGGGTCAGGCTACAATGAGCAGTTCTTC. Translating gives CASSQVGSGYNEQFF. The chain has TRBV4-1 and TRBJ2-1; no firm D call. Between the trimmed V and J ends, which lost 1 base and 3 bases, there was a span of 10 bases. Germline lookup yields CDR1 MGHRA and CDR2 YSYEKL. The CDR3 loop spans 15 amino acids.

The J gene is TRBJ2-7, the V gene TRBV4-3; the D gene could be TRBD1 or TRBD2 (6 bases each). Germline-derived CDR1 and CDR2 are LGHNA and YSLEER. Trimming cost V 0 bases and J 0 bases, with 12 bases left between them. The CDR3 length is 16 residues. The CDR3 nucleotides are TGCGCCAGCAGCCAAGAAAACGGGGGCCTCTCCTACGAGCAGTACTTC. This gives the protein CASSQENGGLSYEQYF.

This clone was seen only once. The CDR3 sequence: CASQLAGEETQYF. In DNA form, the CDR3 reads TGTGCCAGCCAACTAGCGGGAGAGGAGACCCAGTACTTC. The chain is built from TRBV27 and TRBJ2-5; 11 bases are a match to TRBD2. V shed 8 bases, J shed 5 bases, and the junction held 4 bases outside the gene matches. This CDR3 comprises 13 residues. Per the germline V gene, CDR1 is MNHEY and CDR2 is SMNVEV (reference sequence).

The chain recombines TRBV7-9 with TRBJ2-2; D is unresolved. V was shortened by 4 bases and J by 0 bases, with 15 bases between the two germline ends. Germline assignment: CDR1 SEHNR and CDR2 FQNEAQ (reference sequence). The CDR3 loop spans 17 amino acids. In DNA form, the CDR3 reads TGTGCCAGCAGCTCCCTCCTTATGACAACGAACACCGGGGAGCTGTTTTTT. Protein sequence: CASSSLLMTTNTGELFF.

This chain joins TRBV27 and TRBJ2-7; no clear D gene. This CDR3 contains 13 residues. V was trimmed by 5 bases and J by 3 bases, leaving 11 bases between them. CDR1 and CDR2 from the germline V gene are MNHEY and SMNVEV (reference sequence). The DNA of the CDR3 is TGTGCCAGCAGTCCCCAACCATTCTACGAGCAGTACTTC. It is translated as CASSPQPFYEQYF.

To note about this clone: Other DNA variants within this sample encode the same CDR3. This sequence joins TRBV5-1 and TRBJ1-1; maybe TRBD1 (6 bases). Germline loops: CDR1 SGHRS, CDR2 YFSETQ. This CDR3 region has 15 residues. V was shortened by 0 bases and J by 4 bases, with 13 bases between the two germline ends. The CDR3 spells CASSLEGGLGTEAFF. CDR3 nucleotide sequence: TGCGCCAGCAGCTTGGAGGGGGGGCTTGGCACTGAAGCTTTCTTT.

The chain couples TRBV7-9 to TRBJ1-1, with D perhaps matching TRBD1 (6 bases). The CDR3 covers 16 residues. Trimming removed 1 base at V and 3 bases at J, with 15 bases between. Germline values: CDR1 SEHNR, CDR2 FQNEAQ (reference sequence). The CDR3 region is CASSLDGEGVHTEAFF. The CDR3 DNA sequence: TGTGCCAGCAGCTTAGACGGGGAGGGGGTTCACACTGAAGCTTTCTTT.

This chain links TRBV13 with TRBJ2-7, with 10 bases that match TRBD1. This CDR3 is built from 14 residues. Germline CDR1 is PRHDT and CDR2 is FYEKMQ (reference sequence). Unmatched junction bases numbered 8, after V lost 7 bases and J lost 5 bases. The CDR3 DNA reads as TGTGCCAGCAAGCCGGGACAGGGGCTACACGAGCAGTACTTC. Translated, it gives CASKPGQGLHEQYF.

The chain is built from TRBV9 and TRBJ1-1, with D unclear. Trimming shortened V by 3 bases and J by 7 bases, and 13 bases separated the two germline ends. Germline V gene lookup returns CDR1 SGDLS and CDR2 YYNGEE. The length of the CDR3 is 13 residues. For the CDR3, the DNA is TGTGCCAGCAGCGAAGACCCCGACGGTGAAGCTTTCTTT. It specifies CASSEDPDGEAFF.

The rearrangement joins TRBV9 to TRBJ2-1; 12 bases align to TRBD2. CDR1 is SGDLS, CDR2 YYNGEE, per germline. The J segment lost 10 bases and the V segment lost 3 bases, leaving 8 bases of the junction unmatched. The CDR3 consists of 15 residues. CDR3 region: CASSASGRAYGEQFF. The CDR3 nucleotides are TGTGCCAGCAGCGCTAGCGGGAGGGCCTATGGAGAGCAGTTCTTC.